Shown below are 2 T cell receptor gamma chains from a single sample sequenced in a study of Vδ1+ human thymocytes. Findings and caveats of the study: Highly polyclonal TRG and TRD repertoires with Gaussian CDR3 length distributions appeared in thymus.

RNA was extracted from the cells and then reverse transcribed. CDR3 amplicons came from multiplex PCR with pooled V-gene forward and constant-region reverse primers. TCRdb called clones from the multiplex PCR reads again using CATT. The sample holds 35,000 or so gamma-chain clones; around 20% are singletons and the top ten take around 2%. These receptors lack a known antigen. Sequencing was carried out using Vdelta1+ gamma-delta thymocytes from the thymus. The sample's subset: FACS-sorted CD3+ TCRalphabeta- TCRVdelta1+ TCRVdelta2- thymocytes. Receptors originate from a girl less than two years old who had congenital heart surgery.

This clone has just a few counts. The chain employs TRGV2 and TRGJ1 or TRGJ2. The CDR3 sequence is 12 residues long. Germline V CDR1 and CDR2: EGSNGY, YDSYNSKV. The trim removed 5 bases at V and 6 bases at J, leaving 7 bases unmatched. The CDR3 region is CATWVEGYKKLF. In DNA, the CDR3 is TGTGCCACCTGGGTTGAGGGTTATAAGAAACTCTTT.

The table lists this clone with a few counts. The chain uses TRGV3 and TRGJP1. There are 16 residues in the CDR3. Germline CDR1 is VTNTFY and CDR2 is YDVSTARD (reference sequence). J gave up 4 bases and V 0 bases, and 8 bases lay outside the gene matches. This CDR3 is CATWDRLHSTGWFKIF. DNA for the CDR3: TGTGCCACCTGGGACAGGCTCCATAGCACTGGTTGGTTCAAGATATTT.